This TCR beta chain emerged from a study of shared clonotypes between healthy human individuals. Per the germline V gene, CDR1 is LGHNA and CDR2 is YSLEER. The CDR3 contains 18 residues. V gave up 0 bases and J gave up 0 bases, with 14 bases separating them. Some clones are missing from TCRdb's copy, which holds only in-frame ones; the method was immunoSEQ multiplex PCR. This sample carries around 1.5 million clones, 95% to 99% of them seen once, and the ten largest clones take 0.45%. The receptor was isolated from a young man in good health. The chain is built from TRBV4-3 and TRBJ2-2; D may match TRBD1 or TRBD2 (6 bases each). Sequenced input: naive CD4+ T cells sorted from blood. Noted subset: CD45RA+ positively selected. CDR3 nucleotides: TGCGCCAGCAGCCAAGATCCCGGGGGCTACCCGAACACCGGGGAGCTGTTTTTT. This encodes CASSQDPGGYPNTGELFF.